Following are 17 T cell receptor beta chains from one sample sequenced in a study of blood T cell repertoires in COVID-19. TCRdb's table, derived via immunoSEQ multiplex PCR, lists solely in-frame clones and lacks some. The data contain roughly 190,000 clones, roughly 81% of them seen just once; the ten biggest clones take up less than 6.5%. What was sequenced was peripheral blood. The receptors originated from a woman in her seventies with active or convalescent COVID-19.

The chain joins TRBV6-5 to TRBJ1-2; D is undetermined. The CDR3 covers 10 residues. V shed 8 bases and J shed 6 bases, with 7 bases lying between them. CDR1 and CDR2 (germline): MNHEY, SVGAGI. The CDR3 loop reads CASYQDGYTF. CDR3 bases: TGTGCCAGCTACCAGGATGGCTACACCTTC.

This chain links TRBV30 with TRBJ1-5, with 7 positions matching TRBD1. CDR3 length equals 14 residues. CDR1 and CDR2 from the germline V gene are GTSNPN and SVGIG (reference sequence). Trimming at V came to 1 base and at J to 7 bases, leaving 7 bases not matched to a gene. The CDR3 DNA is TGTGCCTGGAGTGCAGGGGGGAACCAGCAGCCCCAGCATTTT. The encoded protein is CAWSAGGNQQPQHF.

CDR3 residues: CASSEQGYYNEQFF. The CDR3 DNA reads as TGTGCCAGCAGTGAACAGGGATACTACAATGAGCAGTTCTTC. V usage is TRBV5-4 and J usage is TRBJ2-1, with D possibly TRBD1 on 6 matching bases. Germline loops: CDR1 SGHNT, CDR2 YYREEE (reference sequence). Trimming took 5 bases from V and 3 from J, leaving 12 bases between them. The CDR3 is 14 residues long.

As concerns this clone: A read error may produce the germline difference seen at one junction end. The rearrangement links TRBV28 to TRBJ1-2; tentatively, D is TRBD1 (5 bases). The CDR3 sequence is 12 residues long. Germline values: CDR1 MDHEN, CDR2 SYDVKM. CDR3 in amino acids: CASSFRGSKSAF. CDR3 nucleotides: TGTGCCAGCAGTTTTAGGGGTTCGAAGAGTGCCTTC.

This chain links TRBV4-1 with TRBJ1-5; D perhaps matches TRBD1 (5 bases). The CDR3 loop spans 13 amino acids. Germline CDR1 MGHRA, CDR2 YSYEKL. V lost 4 bases, J lost 4 bases, and 8 bases lay in between. The CDR3 protein is CASSRGGNQPQHF. The CDR3 DNA reads as TGCGCCAGCAGCCGTGGGGGGAATCAGCCCCAGCATTTT.

The V and J genes are TRBV11-2 and TRBJ2-1; tentative D call: TRBD2 (6 bases). This CDR3 contains 15 residues. Germline CDR1 is SGHAT and CDR2 is FQNNGV. Trimming removed 4 bases at V and 6 bases at J, with 16 bases between. The CDR3, as DNA: TGTGCCAGCAGCTCCGTGTTTCTGGGGGGCAATGAGCAGTTCTTC. Amino acids: CASSSVFLGGNEQFF.

The chain links TRBV6-1 to TRBJ2-1, with 7 bases aligning to TRBD2. The junction had 0 bases not matched to a gene; V was cut back by 1 base and J by 3 bases. In germline, CDR1 is MNHNS, CDR2 SASEGT. The CDR3 extends over 14 amino acids. The CDR3 loop is CASSEGTSYNEQFF. In DNA form, the CDR3 reads TGTGCCAGCAGTGAAGGGACTAGCTACAATGAGCAGTTCTTC.

The V gene is TRBV5-1, the J gene TRBJ2-6; 8 nucleotides line up with TRBD1. The trim removed 1 base at V and 2 bases at J, leaving 11 bases unmatched. The V gene's germline CDR1 is SGHRS and CDR2 YFSETQ. The CDR3 is 19 residues long. CDR3 bases: TGCGCCAGCAGCTTGCCTCAGGGGGCGCCGGGGGCTGGGGCCAACGTCCTGACTTTC. Residues: CASSLPQGAPGAGANVLTF. Looking up the rest from reference TRBV5-1 and TRBJ2-6 gives the full variable domain: KAGVTQTPRYLIKTRGQQVTLSCSPISGHRSVSWYQQTPGQGLQFLFEYFSETQRNKGNFPGRFSGRQFSNSRSEMNVSTLELGDSALYLCASSLPQGAPGAGANVLTFGAGSRLTVL.

The chain combines TRBV18 with TRBJ1-2, with a tentative D call TRBD1 (5 bases). The CDR3 has 13 residues. In germline, CDR1 is KGHSH, CDR2 LQKENI. With 3 bases removed from V and 3 bases from J, the gap between germline ends came to 8 bases. The chain's CDR3 is CASSPTADYGYTF. DNA of the CDR3: TGTGCCAGCTCACCGACAGCCGACTATGGCTACACCTTC.

The V and J genes are TRBV5-6 and TRBJ2-3; 12 bases fit TRBD2. With V trimmed by 5 bases and J by 6 bases, 13 bases remained unmatched. Germline CDR1 and CDR2: SGHDT and YYEEEE. This CDR3 contains 17 residues. The CDR3: CASRRLAGELRQDTQYF. For the CDR3, the DNA is TGTGCCAGCAGGCGACTAGCGGGGGAACTCCGGCAGGATACGCAGTATTTT.

V is TRBV6-5 and J is TRBJ2-2, with TRBD2 matching 13 bases. V dropped 10 bases and J dropped 8; count of bases not matched to a gene: 10. Germline lookup yields CDR1 MNHEY and CDR2 SVGAGI. The CDR3 is 15 amino acids. CDR3 DNA: TGTGCCACCACCACCGGGACTAGCGGGGCAGGGGAGCTGTTTTTT. Its translation is CATTTGTSGAGELFF.

On this clone itself: The sample contains more than one DNA sequence encoding this CDR3. The gene calls are TRBV7-9 and TRBJ2-3; tentative D call: TRBD2 (6 bases). CDR3 length: 15 amino acids. Trimming removed 2 bases from V and 0 bases from J, with 9 bases in between. From germline, CDR1 is SEHNR and CDR2 FQNEAQ (reference sequence). The CDR3 spells CASSLRAGSTDTQYF. The CDR3 coding sequence is TGTGCCAGCAGCTTACGGGCGGGAAGCACAGATACGCAGTATTTT.

This clone was observed a handful of times. This rearrangement joins TRBV7-9 to TRBJ1-2, with a possible D match to TRBD1 (5 bases). The CDR3 loop spans 15 amino acids. V was pared by 8 bases and J by 4 bases, with 20 bases between. Germline CDR1 reads SEHNR; CDR2 reads FQNEAQ (reference sequence). For the CDR3, the DNA is TGTGCCAGCGCGGGGCTGGGACGGGAGAGCTATGGCTACACCTTC. Protein product: CASAGLGRESYGYTF.

V is TRBV6-5 and J is TRBJ2-7; 10 positions agree with TRBD2. Trimming at V came to 6 bases and at J to 0 bases, leaving 2 bases not matched to a gene. Looked up from germline, CDR1 is MNHEY and CDR2 is SVGAGI. The CDR3 covers 14 residues. For the CDR3, the DNA is TGTGCCAGCAGAGCTAGCGGGAGCTCCTACGAGCAGTACTTC. As protein: CASRASGSSYEQYF.

The rearrangement links TRBV10-1 to TRBJ2-3, with TRBD2 matching over 9 bases. The CDR3 totals 18 residues. The V gene end was trimmed by 0 bases and the J gene end by 0 bases; junction bases not matched to a gene: 7. Germline assignment: CDR1 WNHNN and CDR2 SYGVQD (reference sequence). This CDR3 is CASSESVYLAGSTDTQYF. DNA for the CDR3: TGCGCCAGCAGTGAGTCCGTGTACCTAGCGGGAAGCACAGATACGCAGTATTTT.

The chain combines TRBV11-2 with TRBJ2-7; 8 bases fit TRBD1. The ends lost 4 bases at V and 0 bases at J; junction bases unmatched: 5. The CDR3 contains 15 residues. CDR1 and CDR2 (germline): SGHAT, FQNNGV. The CDR3 sequence: CASSYGTGTSYEQYF. DNA of the CDR3: TGTGCCAGCAGCTACGGGACAGGAACCTCCTACGAGCAGTACTTC.

The CDR3 coding sequence is TGTGCCACCAGCAGAGTTGCAGCGGGAGCGGGAGATACGCAGTATTTT. It specifies CATSRVAAGAGDTQYF. The chain is built from TRBV15 and TRBJ2-3; 8 bases map to TRBD2. CDR1 and CDR2 from the germline V gene are LNHNV and YYDKDF (reference sequence). This CDR3 contains 16 residues. V shed 1 base and J 5 bases; nucleotides not matched to a gene: 8.